The 16 T cell receptor beta chains below were found in one sample sequenced in a study of shared clonotypes between healthy human individuals. Naivety among CD8 cells was defined by CD45RO negativity and positive CCR7 selection, thereby excluding terminally differentiated effector memory CD45RA+ cells. Repertoires were generated with immunoSEQ multiplex PCR, while TCRdb's copy carries only in-frame clones and drops some. Of 600,000 or so clones listed, 95% are singletons. The sequencing input was naive CD8+ T cells sorted from blood. All receptors come from a woman younger than 45 in good health.

The chain joins TRBV28 to TRBJ1-5; D gene unclear. There are 14 residues in the CDR3. Trimming stripped 10 bases from V and 2 bases from J, with 15 bases between. CDR1 and CDR2 (germline): MDHEN, SYDVKM. The CDR3 here is CATLEQNRNQPQHF. In nucleotides, the CDR3 is TGTGCCACCTTAGAGCAGAACCGCAATCAGCCCCAGCATTTT.

The rearrangement joins TRBV7-9 to TRBJ2-1, with D possibly matching TRBD1 (6 bases). The CDR3 spans 18 residues. Germline loops: CDR1 SEHNR, CDR2 FQNEAQ (reference sequence). V gave up 8 bases and J gave up 0 bases, with 23 bases separating them. Here the CDR3 DNA reads TGTGCCAGCCGAGGGGACATCGTTCTAGTCCACTCCTACAATGAGCAGTTCTTC. Translation: CASRGDIVLVHSYNEQFF.

The chain is built from TRBV5-1 and TRBJ2-3; 11 positions agree with TRBD2. V lost 3 bases to trimming and J lost 4 bases; unmatched junction nucleotides: 4. The germline gives CDR1 SGHRS, CDR2 YFSETQ. The CDR3 runs to 15 residues. The CDR3 nucleotides read TGCGCCAGCAGCTCCCGACTAGCGGGGTCAGATACGCAGTATTTT. Amino acids: CASSSRLAGSDTQYF.

The chain carries TRBV10-2 and TRBJ1-1; D gene unclear. The CDR3 contains 13 residues. The V end lost 4 bases, the J end lost 0 bases, and 6 bases lay between the germline ends. Germline CDR1 WSHSY, CDR2 SAAADI. The CDR3 protein is CASSAVMNTEAFF. Written as DNA, the CDR3 is TGCGCCAGCAGTGCCGTCATGAACACTGAAGCTTTCTTT.

The CDR3 loop is CASSQSGNRGIDSYEQYF. CDR3 DNA sequence: TGCGCCAGCAGCCAAAGCGGGAACAGGGGAATAGACTCCTACGAGCAGTACTTC. V is TRBV4-1 and J is TRBJ2-7, with D perhaps TRBD1 or TRBD2 (7 bases each). Germline CDR1 and CDR2: MGHRA and YSYEKL. Trimming removed 2 bases at V and 0 bases at J, with 20 bases between. The CDR3 runs to 18 residues.

The chain uses TRBV27 and TRBJ2-7; no clear D. From germline, CDR1 is MNHEY and CDR2 SMNVEV (reference sequence). Trimming removed 5 bases at V and 3 bases at J, with 20 bases between. The CDR3 runs to 16 residues. Here the CDR3 DNA reads TGTGCCAGCAGTCCCTCAACGGCCCCCCTTGTCTACGAGCAGTACTTC. Encoded protein: CASSPSTAPLVYEQYF.

J is TRBJ1-5 and V is TRBV7-9; a possible D gene is TRBD1 (6 bases). Germline assignment: CDR1 SEHNR and CDR2 FQNEAQ (reference sequence). Trimming stripped 1 base from V and 8 bases from J, with 15 bases between. This CDR3 has 15 amino acids. The CDR3 sequence is CASSLGPGVQEPQHF. The CDR3 DNA is TGTGCCAGCAGCTTAGGGCCAGGGGTGCAGGAGCCCCAGCATTTT.

The chain recombines TRBV4-1 with TRBJ2-7; TRBD2 matches at 13 bases. The germline V gene has CDR1 MGHRA and CDR2 YSYEKL. The CDR3 has 15 amino acids. V lost 4 bases, J lost 6 bases, and 6 bases stayed unmatched. CDR3 amino acids: CASSLRLAGGPEQYF. The CDR3 DNA is TGCGCCAGCAGCCTAAGACTAGCGGGAGGTCCCGAGCAGTACTTC.

The rearrangement links TRBV28 to TRBJ2-1; no reliable D call. This CDR3 contains 15 residues. Per germline, CDR1 MDHEN and CDR2 SYDVKM. Trimming left V 8 bases short and J 4 bases short, with 18 bases between. In nucleotides, the CDR3 is TGTGCCAGCCGGTCGGTTCAACAGCAATACAATGAGCAGTTCTTC. It codes for CASRSVQQQYNEQFF.

About this clone itself: Other nucleotide sequences in the sample specify the same CDR3. The chain links TRBV9 to TRBJ1-5; D not certain. CDR1 and CDR2 (germline): SGDLS, YYNGEE. The CDR3 has 14 residues. V lost 0 bases and J 2 bases, leaving 6 bases between the germline ends. The CDR3 protein is CASSVGVGNQPQHF. The DNA for the CDR3 is TGTGCCAGCAGCGTAGGTGTTGGCAATCAGCCCCAGCATTTT.

This chain connects TRBV2 to TRBJ2-7; D unresolved. CDR3 length equals 15 residues. The germline V gene encodes CDR1 SNHLY and CDR2 FYNNEI. The V end was cut by 0 bases, the J end by 1 base, with 10 bases between. CDR3 in DNA: TGTGCCAGCAGTGAAGCGTATTCTAGATCCTACGAGCAGTACTTC. Amino acids: CASSEAYSRSYEQYF.

The chain employs TRBV18 and TRBJ1-1; D unresolved. The germline V and J ends were trimmed by 6 bases and 1 base, with 15 bases remaining between them. Germline V gene data show CDR1 as KGHSH and CDR2 as LQKENI. This CDR3 comprises 15 residues. The CDR3 DNA follows: TGTGCCAGCTCGGCGATGGGAGCCAAGAACACTGAAGCTTTCTTT. Encoded protein: CASSAMGAKNTEAFF.

This chain joins TRBV29-1 and TRBJ2-1; D unclear. The CDR3 has 13 amino acids. Germline V gene sequence: CDR1 SQVTM, CDR2 ANQGSEA. With 3 bases removed from V and 1 base from J, the gap between germline ends came to 7 bases. CDR3 nucleotide sequence: TGCAGCGTTGACGTAGCATCCTACAATGAGCAGTTCTTC. Protein product: CSVDVASYNEQFF.

The chain is built from TRBV6-6 and TRBJ2-1, with D possibly matching TRBD2 (5 bases). This CDR3 spans 14 amino acids. Trimming left V 4 bases short and J 0 bases short, with 7 bases between. Looked up from germline, CDR1 is MNHNY and CDR2 is SVGAGI (reference sequence). CDR3 in amino acids: CASSSLASYNEQFF. CDR3 coding DNA: TGTGCCAGCAGTTCTCTAGCCTCCTACAATGAGCAGTTCTTC.

This chain joins TRBV5-1 and TRBJ1-2; weak D call: TRBD1 (6 bases). Trimming took 3 bases from V and 6 from J, leaving 15 bases between them. In germline, CDR1 is SGHRS, CDR2 YFSETQ. CDR3 length: 14 amino acids. CDR3 amino acids: CASSWTQGGDGYTF. The CDR3 DNA reads as TGCGCCAGCAGCTGGACACAGGGTGGGGATGGCTACACCTTC.

This clone was recorded once. Other nucleotide sequences in the sample specify the same CDR3. The chain recombines TRBV5-6 with TRBJ2-7; 10 bases line up with TRBD1. CDR3 length equals 14 residues. V shed 2 bases, J shed 3 bases, and the junction held 2 bases outside the gene matches. Germline V gives CDR1 SGHDT, CDR2 YYEEEE. The CDR3 reads CASSFGTGVYEQYF. Written as DNA, the CDR3 is TGTGCCAGCAGCTTCGGGACAGGGGTCTACGAGCAGTACTTC.